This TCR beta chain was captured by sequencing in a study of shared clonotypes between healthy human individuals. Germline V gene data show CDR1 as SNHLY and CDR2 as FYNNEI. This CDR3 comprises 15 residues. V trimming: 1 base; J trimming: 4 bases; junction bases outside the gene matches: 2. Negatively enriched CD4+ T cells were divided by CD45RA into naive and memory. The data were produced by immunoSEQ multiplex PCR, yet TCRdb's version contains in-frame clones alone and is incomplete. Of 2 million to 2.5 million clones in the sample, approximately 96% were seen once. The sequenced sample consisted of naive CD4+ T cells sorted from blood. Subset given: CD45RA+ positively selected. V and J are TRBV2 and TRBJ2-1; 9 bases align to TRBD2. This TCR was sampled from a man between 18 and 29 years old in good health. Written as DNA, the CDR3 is TGTGCCAGCAGTGAAGAGAGCGGGGGGTACAATGAGCAGTTCTTC. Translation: CASSEESGGYNEQFF.